This record covers a single TCR beta chain. No antigen is known for it. It was by quantitative 5'-RACE with molecular barcodes that TCR beta libraries were made. Each CDR3 protein is one row after TCRdb ran MiXCR on the 5' RACE reads. This repertoire shows 190,000 or so distinct CDR3 sequences, roughly 13% found once; its top ten account for about 17%. The data are from a study of CD8 T cells in ankylosing spondylitis. Study-wide findings and caveats: In reactive arthritis synovial fluid and blood, some motif variants had been reported before. Seemingly distinctive of ankylosing spondylitis blood was a TCR beta motif formed by eight highly homologous variants.

CDR1 and CDR2 from the germline V gene are SQVTM and ANQGSEA. V lost 6 bases, J lost 4 bases, and 9 bases lay in between. This CDR3 spans 11 amino acids. This sequence joins TRBV29-1 and TRBJ1-2; D unresolved. Input material: blood, either unsorted or a sorted T cell fraction (not recorded which). This sequence originates from a male donor with ankylosing spondylitis or in good health (not recorded which). CDR3 amino acids: CSVTDIYGYTF. In DNA, the CDR3 is TGCAGCGTCACAGACATCTATGGCTACACCTTC.